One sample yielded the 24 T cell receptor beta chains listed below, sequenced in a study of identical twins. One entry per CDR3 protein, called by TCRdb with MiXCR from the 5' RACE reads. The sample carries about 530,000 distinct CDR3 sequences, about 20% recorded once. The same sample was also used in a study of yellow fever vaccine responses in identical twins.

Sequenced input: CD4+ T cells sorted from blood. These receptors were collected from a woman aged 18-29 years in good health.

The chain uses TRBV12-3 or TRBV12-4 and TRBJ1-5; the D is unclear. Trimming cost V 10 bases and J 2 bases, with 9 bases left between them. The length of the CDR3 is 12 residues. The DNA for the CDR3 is TGTGCCACCGGGGAGGGCAATCAGCCCCAGCATTTT. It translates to CATGEGNQPQHF.

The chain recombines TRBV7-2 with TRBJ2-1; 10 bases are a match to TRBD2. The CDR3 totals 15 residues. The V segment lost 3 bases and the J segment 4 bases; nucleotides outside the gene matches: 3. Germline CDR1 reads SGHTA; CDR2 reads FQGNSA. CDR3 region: CASSFTSGVYNEQFF. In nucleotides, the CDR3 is TGTGCCAGCAGCTTTACTAGCGGGGTTTACAATGAGCAGTTCTTC. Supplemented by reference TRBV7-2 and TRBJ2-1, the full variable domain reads GAGVSQSPSNKVTEKGKDVELRCDPISGHTALYWYRQSLGQGLEFLIYFQGNSAPDKSGLPSDRFSAERTGGSVSTLTIQRTQQEDSAVYLCASSFTSGVYNEQFFGPGTRLTVL.

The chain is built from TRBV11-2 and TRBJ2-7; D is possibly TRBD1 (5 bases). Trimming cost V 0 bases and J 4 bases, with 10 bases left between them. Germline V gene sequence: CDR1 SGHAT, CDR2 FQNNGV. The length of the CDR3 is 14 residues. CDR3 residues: CASSLEPGKYEQYV. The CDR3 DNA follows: TGTGCCAGCAGCTTAGAGCCAGGGAAGTACGAGCAGTACGTC.

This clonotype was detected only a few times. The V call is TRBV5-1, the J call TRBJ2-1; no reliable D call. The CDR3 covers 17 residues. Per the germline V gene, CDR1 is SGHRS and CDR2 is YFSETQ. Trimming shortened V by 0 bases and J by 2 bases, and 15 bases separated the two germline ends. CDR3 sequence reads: CASSLVDGVGPYNEQFF. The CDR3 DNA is TGCGCCAGCAGCTTGGTGGATGGGGTTGGCCCCTACAATGAGCAGTTCTTC.

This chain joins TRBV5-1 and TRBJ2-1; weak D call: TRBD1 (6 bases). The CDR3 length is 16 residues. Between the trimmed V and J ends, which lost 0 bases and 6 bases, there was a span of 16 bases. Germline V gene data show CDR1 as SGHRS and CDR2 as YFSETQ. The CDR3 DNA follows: TGCGCCAGCAGCTTGGCGTCAGGGGTGGTCGGCAATGAGCAGTTCTTC. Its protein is CASSLASGVVGNEQFF.

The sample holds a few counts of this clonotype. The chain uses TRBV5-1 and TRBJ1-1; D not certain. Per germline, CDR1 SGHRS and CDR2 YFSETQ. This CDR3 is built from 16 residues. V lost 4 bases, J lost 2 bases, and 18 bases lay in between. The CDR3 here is CASSLEGRWVNTEAFF. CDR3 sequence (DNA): TGCGCCAGCAGCCTGGAGGGCAGATGGGTAAACACTGAAGCTTTCTTT.

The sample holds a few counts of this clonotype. The CDR3 spells CASTPALSGGDQPQHF. For the CDR3, the DNA is TGCGCCAGCACCCCCGCCCTGTCCGGGGGGGATCAGCCCCAGCATTTT. The chain is built from TRBV4-1 and TRBJ1-5; tentatively, D is TRBD1 (5 bases). V lost 7 bases to trimming and J lost 5 bases, with 21 bases between them. The germline V gene has CDR1 MGHRA and CDR2 YSYEKL. The CDR3 extends over 16 amino acids.

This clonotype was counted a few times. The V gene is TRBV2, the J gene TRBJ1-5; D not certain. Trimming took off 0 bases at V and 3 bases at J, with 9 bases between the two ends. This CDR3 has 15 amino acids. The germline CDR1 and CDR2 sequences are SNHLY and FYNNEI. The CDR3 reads CASSEASGPNQPQHF. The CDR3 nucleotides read TGTGCCAGCAGTGAAGCGTCGGGCCCCAATCAGCCCCAGCATTTT.

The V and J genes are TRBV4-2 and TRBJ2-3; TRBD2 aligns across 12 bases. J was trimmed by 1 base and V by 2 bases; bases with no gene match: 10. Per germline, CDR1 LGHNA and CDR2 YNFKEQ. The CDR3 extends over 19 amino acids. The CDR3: CASSQPGLAGGSGTDTQYF. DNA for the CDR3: TGTGCCAGCAGCCAACCGGGACTAGCGGGTGGTTCGGGCACAGATACGCAGTATTTT.

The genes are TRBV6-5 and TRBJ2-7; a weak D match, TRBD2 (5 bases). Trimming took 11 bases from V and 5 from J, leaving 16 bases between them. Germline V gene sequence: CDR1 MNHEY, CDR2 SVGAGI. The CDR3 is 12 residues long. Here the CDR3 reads CAVGRGVNEQYF. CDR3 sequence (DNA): TGTGCCGTGGGTCGGGGAGTCAACGAGCAGTACTTC.

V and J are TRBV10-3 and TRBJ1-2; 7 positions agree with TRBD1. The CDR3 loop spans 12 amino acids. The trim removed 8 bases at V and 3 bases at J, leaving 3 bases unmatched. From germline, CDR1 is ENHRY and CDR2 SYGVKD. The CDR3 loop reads CAIQGEDYGYTF. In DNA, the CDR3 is TGTGCCATCCAGGGGGAAGACTATGGCTACACCTTC.

The CDR3 bases are TGTGCCAGCAGGCAGACAGGGGCAGAGTCACCCCTCCACTTT. Its protein product is CASRQTGAESPLHF. V and J are TRBV3-1 and TRBJ1-6, with 8 bases that match TRBD1. Per the germline V gene, CDR1 is LGHDT and CDR2 is YNNKEL (reference sequence). This CDR3 is built from 14 residues. The ends lost 6 bases at V and 10 bases at J; junction bases unmatched: 8. Full variable domain (rest looked up from reference TRBV3-1 and TRBJ1-6): DTAVSQTPKYLVTQMGNDKSIKCEQNLGHDTMYWYKQDSKKFLKIMFSYNNKELIINETVPNRFSPKSPDKAHLNLHINSLELGDSAVYFCASRQTGAESPLHFGNGTRLTVT.

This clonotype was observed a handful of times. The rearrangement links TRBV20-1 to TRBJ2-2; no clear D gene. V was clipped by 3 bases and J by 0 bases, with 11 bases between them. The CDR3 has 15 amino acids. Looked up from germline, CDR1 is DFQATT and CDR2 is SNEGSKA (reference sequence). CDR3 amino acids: CSASGFRANTGELFF. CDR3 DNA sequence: TGCAGTGCTAGTGGTTTCCGGGCGAACACCGGGGAGCTGTTTTTT.

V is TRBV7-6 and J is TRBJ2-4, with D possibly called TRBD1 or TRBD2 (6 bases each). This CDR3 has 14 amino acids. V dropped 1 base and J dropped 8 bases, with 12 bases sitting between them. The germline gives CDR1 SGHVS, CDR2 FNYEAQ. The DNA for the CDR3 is TGTGCCAGCAGCTTAGAGGGGGGCTCTTACATTCAGTACTTC. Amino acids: CASSLEGGSYIQYF.

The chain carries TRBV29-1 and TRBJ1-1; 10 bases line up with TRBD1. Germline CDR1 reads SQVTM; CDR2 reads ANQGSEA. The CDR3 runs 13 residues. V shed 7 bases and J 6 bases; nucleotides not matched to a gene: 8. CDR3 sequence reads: CSATGQGISEAFF. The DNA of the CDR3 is TGCAGCGCGACGGGACAGGGGATTTCTGAAGCTTTCTTT.

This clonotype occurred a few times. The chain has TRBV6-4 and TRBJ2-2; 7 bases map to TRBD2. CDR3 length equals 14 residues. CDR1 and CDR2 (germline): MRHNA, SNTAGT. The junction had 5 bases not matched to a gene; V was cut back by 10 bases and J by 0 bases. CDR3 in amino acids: CATKTSSNTGELFF. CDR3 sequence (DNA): TGTGCCACCAAGACTAGCTCGAACACCGGGGAGCTGTTTTTT.

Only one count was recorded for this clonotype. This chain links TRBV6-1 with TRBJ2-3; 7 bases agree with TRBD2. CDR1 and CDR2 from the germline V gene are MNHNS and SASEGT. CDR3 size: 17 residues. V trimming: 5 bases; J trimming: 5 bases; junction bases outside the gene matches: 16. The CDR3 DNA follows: TGTGCCAGCAGTCGCACAAGGGTGGAGGGGAGGGGAGATACGCAGTATTTT. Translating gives CASSRTRVEGRGDTQYF.

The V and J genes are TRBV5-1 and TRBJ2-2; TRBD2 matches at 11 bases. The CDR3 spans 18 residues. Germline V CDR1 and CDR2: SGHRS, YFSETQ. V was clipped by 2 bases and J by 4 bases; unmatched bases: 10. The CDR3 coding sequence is TGCGCCAGCAGCTTACTAGCGGGAGAGAAAATGAGCACCGGGGAGCTGTTTTTT. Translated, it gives CASSLLAGEKMSTGELFF.

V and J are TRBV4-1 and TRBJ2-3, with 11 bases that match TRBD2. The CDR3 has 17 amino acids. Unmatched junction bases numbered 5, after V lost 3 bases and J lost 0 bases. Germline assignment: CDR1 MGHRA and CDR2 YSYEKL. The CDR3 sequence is CASSHPSGGTSTDTQYF. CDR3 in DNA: TGCGCCAGCAGCCACCCTAGCGGGGGGACTAGCACAGATACGCAGTATTTT.

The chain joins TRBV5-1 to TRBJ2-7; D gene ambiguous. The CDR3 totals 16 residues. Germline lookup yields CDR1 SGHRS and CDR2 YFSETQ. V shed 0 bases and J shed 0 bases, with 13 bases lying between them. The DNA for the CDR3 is TGCGCCAGCAGCTTGGAGGGCAGCTTTAGCTCCTACGAGCAGTACTTC. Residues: CASSLEGSFSSYEQYF.

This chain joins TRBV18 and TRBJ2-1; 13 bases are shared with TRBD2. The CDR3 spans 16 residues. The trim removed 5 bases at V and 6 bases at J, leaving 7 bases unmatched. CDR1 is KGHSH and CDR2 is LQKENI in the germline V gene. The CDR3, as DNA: TGTGCCAGCTCAAAACCCGGACTAGCGGGAGTCAATGAGCAGTTCTTC. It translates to CASSKPGLAGVNEQFF.

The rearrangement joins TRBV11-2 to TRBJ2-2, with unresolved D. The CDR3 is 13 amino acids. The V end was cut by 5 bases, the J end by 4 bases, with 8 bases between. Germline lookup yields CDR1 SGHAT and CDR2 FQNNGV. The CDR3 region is CASSHGVTGELFF. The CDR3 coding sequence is TGTGCCAGCAGCCATGGGGTCACCGGGGAGCTGTTTTTT.

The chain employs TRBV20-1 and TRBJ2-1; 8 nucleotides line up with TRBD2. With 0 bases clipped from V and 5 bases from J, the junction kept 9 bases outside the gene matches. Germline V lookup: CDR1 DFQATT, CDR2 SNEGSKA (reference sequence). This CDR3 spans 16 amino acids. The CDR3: CSARDRVVSGDNEQFF. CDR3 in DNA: TGCAGTGCTAGAGATCGAGTGGTTAGCGGGGACAATGAGCAGTTCTTC.

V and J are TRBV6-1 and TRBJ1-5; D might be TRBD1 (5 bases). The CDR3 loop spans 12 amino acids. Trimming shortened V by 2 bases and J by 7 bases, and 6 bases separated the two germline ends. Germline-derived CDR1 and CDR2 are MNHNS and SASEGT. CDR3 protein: CASSEQGQPQHF. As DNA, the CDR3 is TGTGCCAGCAGTGAACAGGGCCAGCCCCAGCATTTT.